This T cell receptor (beta chain) derives from a study of Ad26.COV2.S vaccination and SARS-CoV-2 variants. The V end was cut by 6 bases, the J end by 0 bases, with 15 bases between. The CDR3 contains 16 residues. Germline V CDR1 and CDR2: MDHEN, SYDVKM. Worth noting for this clone: The antigen remains unidentified.

Whole-study results and caveats: Recipients given vaccine exceeded placebo recipients in spike-specific TCR breadth.

Documented treatment: roughly 19 received Ad26.COV2.S at low or high dose, single or two shots; about 5 received placebo; per-sample allocation not given. Sampling happened 63 days after the first vaccine or placebo injection. Recruitment in Boston yielded a donor of adult age, 18-55 years. Repertoires were generated with immunoSEQ multiplex PCR, while TCRdb's copy carries only in-frame clones and drops some. This table holds approximately 410,000 clones, approximately 90% found once. J is TRBJ1-5 and V is TRBV28; weak D call: TRBD1 (5 bases). The sequence came from a person between 18 and 65 years old who received the Ad26.COV2.S COVID-19 vaccine or a placebo. The specimen comprised peripheral blood, sampled in a trial of Ad26.COV2.S vaccine versus placebo. In nucleotides, the CDR3 is TGTGCCAGCAGACCGGGACGGAGGTTTAGCAATCAGCCCCAGCATTTT. It encodes CASRPGRRFSNQPQHF. The variable domain in full, with the rest retrieved from reference TRBV28 and TRBJ1-5, is DVKVTQSSRYLVKRTGEKVFLECVQDMDHENMFWYRQDPGLGLRLIYFSYDVKMKEKGDIPEGYSVSREKKERFSLILESASTNQTSMYLCASRPGRRFSNQPQHFGDGTRLSIL.